These 14 T cell receptor beta chains were all obtained from the same sample, sequenced in a study of blood T cell repertoires in COVID-19. This table comes from immunoSEQ multiplex PCR, and its TCRdb copy is limited to in-frame clones, with some not included. The sample yields 140,000 or so clones, 84% seen once. The sequencing sample was made of peripheral blood. The receptors come from a man in his thirties or forties with COVID-19, enrolled during active disease.

The chain joins TRBV5-5 to TRBJ2-5; 9 bases match TRBD2. CDR3 length: 15 residues. V was pared by 4 bases and J by 3 bases, with 7 bases of the junction left unmatched. The germline V gene encodes CDR1 SGHKS and CDR2 YYEKEE (reference sequence). The CDR3 loop is CASSPHAGGEETQYF. The CDR3 DNA sequence: TGTGCCAGCAGCCCCCACGCGGGAGGGGAAGAGACCCAGTACTTC.

This clone showed up just a few times. The rearrangement uses TRBV7-9 and TRBJ2-5, with D possibly matching TRBD2 (5 bases). The ends were cut back, 1 base at V and 2 bases at J, with 11 bases in the middle. Germline V gene sequence: CDR1 SEHNR, CDR2 FQNEAQ (reference sequence). CDR3 size: 15 residues. The CDR3 loop reads CASSLGLTDQETQYF. In DNA form, the CDR3 reads TGTGCCAGCAGCTTAGGACTAACTGATCAAGAGACCCAGTACTTC.

The V gene is TRBV30, the J gene TRBJ2-1, with TRBD2 matching over 9 bases. This CDR3 region has 14 residues. The trim removed 0 bases at V and 7 bases at J, leaving 4 bases unmatched. The germline CDR1 and CDR2 sequences are GTSNPN and SVGIG (reference sequence). CDR3 DNA sequence: TGTGCCTGGAGTGTGGGGCTAGCGGGGAATGAGCAGTTCTTC. Encoded protein: CAWSVGLAGNEQFF.

The chain carries TRBV28 and TRBJ2-5; 9 bases fit TRBD1. The V and J ends lost 3 bases and 0 bases, in that order; junction bases with no gene match: 20. The CDR3 covers 21 residues. Germline loops: CDR1 MDHEN, CDR2 SYDVKM. The CDR3 bases are TGTGCCAGCAGTTTCAACCCCGGGGTGGTTGTGGGGGACAGGGACCAAGAGACCCAGTACTTC. It encodes CASSFNPGVVVGDRDQETQYF. The entire variable domain, with the rest obtained from reference TRBV28 and TRBJ2-5, is as follows: DVKVTQSSRYLVKRTGEKVFLECVQDMDHENMFWYRQDPGLGLRLIYFSYDVKMKEKGDIPEGYSVSREKKERFSLILESASTNQTSMYLCASSFNPGVVVGDRDQETQYFGPGTRLLVL.

The rearrangement links TRBV10-3 to TRBJ2-7; D might be TRBD1 (6 bases). Deletions cut 0 bases from V and 4 bases from J, with 22 bases between. The CDR3 sequence is 18 residues long. Germline V gene lookup returns CDR1 ENHRY and CDR2 SYGVKD. The CDR3 sequence: CAISESSGGHPRGYEQYF. DNA of the CDR3: TGTGCCATCAGTGAGTCGTCGGGTGGACACCCAAGGGGGTACGAGCAGTACTTC.

The V and J genes are TRBV7-2 and TRBJ2-7; 7 bases fit TRBD2. The germline CDR1 and CDR2 sequences are SGHTA and FQGNSA. The CDR3 is 17 amino acids. The V segment lost 4 bases and the J segment 1 base; nucleotides outside the gene matches: 13. The CDR3, as DNA: TGTGCCAGCAGCTCGAGGCGGGGCGGGAGAGCTTCCTACGAGCAGTACTTC. It yields the protein CASSSRRGGRASYEQYF.

For the CDR3, the DNA is TGTGCCAGCAGCGGCAGTTCCGGGGGAAGGGAGACCCAGTACTTC. It encodes CASSGSSGGRETQYF. This chain connects TRBV9 to TRBJ2-5; D is possibly TRBD2 (6 bases). The CDR3 covers 15 residues. V was cut by 3 bases and J by 5 bases, with 17 bases left in between. Germline V gene data show CDR1 as SGDLS and CDR2 as YYNGEE.

This chain joins TRBV27 and TRBJ2-7, with a tentative D call TRBD1 (5 bases). The CDR3 length is 15 residues. V was clipped by 6 bases and J by 0 bases, with 15 bases between them. Germline CDR1 reads MNHEY; CDR2 reads SMNVEV (reference sequence). The CDR3 loop is CASRDMDKSSYEQYF. The CDR3 bases are TGTGCCAGCAGGGACATGGACAAGAGCTCCTACGAGCAGTACTTC.

CDR3: CASSQDRAAGANVLTF. The CDR3 nucleotides read TGCGCCAGCAGCCAAGACAGGGCTGCGGGGGCCAACGTCCTGACTTTC. This chain uses TRBV4-1 with TRBJ2-6, with D possibly being TRBD1 (5 bases). The CDR3 length is 16 residues. Germline V gene sequence: CDR1 MGHRA, CDR2 YSYEKL. With 0 bases removed from V and 4 bases from J, the gap between germline ends came to 10 bases.

This clone was counted ten times or more. Other DNA sequences in the sample encode the same CDR3. This chain joins TRBV29-1 and TRBJ1-4, with D possibly TRBD1 on 5 matching bases. Trimming shortened V by 7 bases and J by 0 bases, and 9 bases separated the two germline ends. This CDR3 spans 13 amino acids. The V gene's germline CDR1 is SQVTM and CDR2 ANQGSEA. CDR3 loop: CSAGGATNEKLFF. The CDR3 DNA follows: TGCAGCGCCGGGGGTGCAACTAATGAAAAACTGTTTTTT.

The genes are TRBV5-1 and TRBJ2-5; 14 positions agree with TRBD2. The CDR3 runs to 18 residues. With V trimmed by 4 bases and J by 5 bases, 13 bases remained unmatched. CDR1 and CDR2 (germline): SGHRS, YFSETQ. CDR3 sequence reads: CASSKGTSGSGYGETQYF. The CDR3, as DNA: TGCGCCAGCAGCAAGGGGACTAGCGGGAGTGGGTACGGGGAGACCCAGTACTTC.

The chain links TRBV11-2 to TRBJ2-5, with 7 positions matching TRBD1. The V gene's germline CDR1 is SGHAT and CDR2 FQNNGV. After removal of 3 bases from V and 2 bases from J, the junction contained 6 bases not matched to a gene. CDR3 length equals 15 residues. This CDR3 is CASSLGRTGQETQYF. CDR3 nucleotide sequence: TGTGCCAGCAGCTTGGGTAGGACAGGTCAAGAGACCCAGTACTTC.

The V and J genes are TRBV19 and TRBJ2-5, with 8 bases identical to TRBD2. Germline V lookup: CDR1 LNHDA, CDR2 SQIVND (reference sequence). With V trimmed by 10 bases and J by 1 base, 11 bases remained unmatched. The CDR3 contains 15 residues. The CDR3 protein is CATNLAGGTQETQYF. The CDR3, as DNA: TGTGCCACTAATTTGGCGGGAGGTACCCAAGAGACCCAGTACTTC.

This clone was counted a single time. The chain is built from TRBV19 and TRBJ1-6; tentative D call: TRBD1 (6 bases). Per germline, CDR1 LNHDA and CDR2 SQIVND (reference sequence). This CDR3 has 17 residues. Trimming cost V 7 bases and J 1 base, with 17 bases left between them. In DNA form, the CDR3 reads TGTGCCAGTATGAGGATTGGGGGCGCATCCTATAATTCACCCCTCCACTTT. This encodes CASMRIGGASYNSPLHF.